One and the same sample provided the 28 T cell receptor beta chains below, sequenced in a study of shared clonotypes between healthy human individuals. Produced via immunoSEQ multiplex PCR; TCRdb's table is partial and in-frame only. The sample records 950,000 to 1,300,000 clones, 65% to 75% being singletons. Sequencing input: memory CD4+ T cells sorted from blood. Regarding subset: CD45RA-negative fraction. These receptors all stem from a man aged 18 to 29 in good health.

This sequence joins TRBV25-1 and TRBJ1-1, with D uncertain. V lost 7 bases and J lost 5, with 11 bases in between. The CDR3 sequence is 12 residues long. The germline V gene has CDR1 MGHDK and CDR2 SYGVNS. CDR3 region: CASTRQETEAFF. The CDR3 DNA reads as TGTGCCAGCACTCGGCAGGAGACTGAAGCTTTCTTT.

V gene TRBV29-1 combines with J gene TRBJ2-1; D is unclear. The CDR3 spans 10 residues. The V gene lost 3 bases and the J gene lost 10 bases, with 7 bases spanning the gap. CDR1 is SQVTM, CDR2 ANQGSEA, per germline. CDR3 bases: TGCAGCGTTGAGATCAGCGAGCAGTTCTTC. It encodes CSVEISEQFF.

V and J are TRBV5-6 and TRBJ2-7, with TRBD2 matching 11 bases. This CDR3 region has 15 residues. The germline gives CDR1 SGHDT, CDR2 YYEEEE. The V segment lost 3 bases and the J segment 3 bases; nucleotides outside the gene matches: 5. The CDR3 region has the DNA TGTGCCAGCAGCTCCGGACTAGCGGGCTTCTACGAGCAGTACTTC. Amino acid sequence: CASSSGLAGFYEQYF.

This clone was counted only a few times. The chain is built from TRBV10-3 and TRBJ2-2, with 7 bases aligning to TRBD1. This CDR3 spans 13 amino acids. Trimming took 9 bases from V and 0 from J; bases not matched to a gene: 1. CDR1 and CDR2 (germline): ENHRY, SYGVKD. The CDR3 coding sequence is TGTGCCATGGGGACAGCGAACACCGGGGAGCTGTTTTTT. Encoded protein: CAMGTANTGELFF.

The V gene is TRBV7-4, the J gene TRBJ1-4; 8 bases are shared with TRBD1. Germline CDR1 is SGHVT and CDR2 is SQSDAQ. Trimming took 1 base from V and 2 from J; bases not matched to a gene: 18. The CDR3 consists of 21 residues. Here the CDR3 DNA reads TGTGCCAGCAGCTTAGAAGGGGAAGGGGGACAGGCGCTAAGGACTAATGAAAAACTGTTTTTT. This sequence encodes CASSLEGEGGQALRTNEKLFF.

This clone was seen just once. The rearrangement joins TRBV11-1 to TRBJ2-7; D not certain. CDR3 size: 16 residues. Germline assignment: CDR1 SGHAT and CDR2 FQDESV (reference sequence). The V end lost 0 bases, the J end lost 0 bases, and 12 bases lay between the germline ends. CDR3 sequence (DNA): TGTGCCAGCAGCTTAGCGAGAAGCCCCTTCTCCTACGAGCAGTACTTC. Translating gives CASSLARSPFSYEQYF.

This clone was detected only a few times. V gene TRBV7-3 combines with J gene TRBJ2-3, with D tentatively TRBD1 or TRBD2 (5 bases each). The CDR3 contains 13 residues. Germline CDR1 is SGHTA and CDR2 is FQGTGA. Deletions cut 5 bases from V and 3 bases from J, with 9 bases between. Written as DNA, the CDR3 is TGTGCCAGCAGCCGGGACGGTACAGATACGCAGTATTTT. Translating it yields CASSRDGTDTQYF.

This clone was detected a few times. The genes are TRBV29-1 and TRBJ2-5; D may match TRBD1 or TRBD2 (6 bases each). The CDR3 is 12 amino acids. Germline V gene lookup returns CDR1 SQVTM and CDR2 ANQGSEA. V lost 5 bases and J lost 7, with 14 bases in between. CDR3 sequence: CSVLTRGRTQYF. Here the CDR3 DNA reads TGCAGCGTTTTGACCCGGGGGCGGACCCAGTACTTC.

The chain employs TRBV6-1 and TRBJ2-1; the match to TRBD2 covers 10 bases. The germline V gene has CDR1 MNHNS and CDR2 SASEGT. Germline trimming cut 2 bases from V and 0 bases from J; bases unmatched to any gene: 7. This CDR3 comprises 18 residues. The CDR3 nucleotides are TGTGCCAGCAGTGAACGGCTAGCGGGAGTGCGCTCCTACAATGAGCAGTTCTTC. Translated, it gives CASSERLAGVRSYNEQFF.

In the case of this clone: This may come from a read error, since a much larger clone is one base off. The chain joins TRBV10-3 to TRBJ1-2; no firm D call. This CDR3 spans 12 amino acids. Germline V gives CDR1 ENHRY, CDR2 SYGVKD. The chain's CDR3 is CAVSDVSYGYTF. The CDR3 nucleotides read TGTGCCGTCAGTGACGTTTCCTATGGCTACACCTTC.

The V and J genes are TRBV5-1 and TRBJ2-7; 10 bases agree with TRBD2. Per germline, CDR1 SGHRS and CDR2 YFSETQ. The V and J ends lost 2 bases and 3 bases, in that order; junction bases with no gene match: 2. The CDR3 is 14 residues long. This CDR3 is CASSFSGGLYEQYF. CDR3 coding DNA: TGCGCCAGCAGCTTTAGCGGGGGGCTCTACGAGCAGTACTTC.

The chain employs TRBV5-4 and TRBJ2-1; TRBD2 agrees at 11 bases. V gave up 4 bases and J gave up 3 bases; unmatched junction bases: 3. The CDR3 length is 15 residues. Germline V lookup: CDR1 SGHNT, CDR2 YYREEE (reference sequence). Here the CDR3 DNA reads TGTGCCAGCAGCCCGGGACTAGCGGACTACAATGAGCAGTTCTTC. Translated, it gives CASSPGLADYNEQFF.

This chain links TRBV28 with TRBJ2-7; the D is unclear. This CDR3 is 13 amino acids long. Germline CDR1 is MDHEN and CDR2 is SYDVKM. Deletions cut 3 bases from V and 2 bases from J, with 8 bases between. CDR3 nucleotides: TGTGCCAGCAGTTTTGCTCGTACCTACGAGCAGTACTTC. Its protein is CASSFARTYEQYF.

J is TRBJ2-5 and V is TRBV29-1; D is perhaps TRBD1 (5 bases). From germline, CDR1 is SQVTM and CDR2 ANQGSEA. V gave up 2 bases and J gave up 3 bases, with 10 bases separating them. CDR3 length: 13 residues. CDR3 loop: CSVERTSEETQYF. CDR3 coding DNA: TGCAGCGTTGAAAGGACATCGGAAGAGACCCAGTACTTC.

J is TRBJ2-3 and V is TRBV5-4, with D perhaps matching TRBD2 (6 bases). The ends were cut back, 2 bases at V and 0 bases at J, with 10 bases in the middle. This CDR3 is 15 amino acids long. CDR1 and CDR2 from the germline V gene are SGHNT and YYREEE (reference sequence). As DNA, the CDR3 is TGTGCCAGCAGCTTTGGCGGGGTTAGCACAGATACGCAGTATTTT. The encoded protein is CASSFGGVSTDTQYF.

This chain links TRBV10-3 with TRBJ1-3; perhaps TRBD1 as D (5 bases). V was shortened by 0 bases and J by 12 bases, with 27 bases between the two germline ends. Germline values: CDR1 ENHRY, CDR2 SYGVKD. The CDR3 totals 18 residues. The chain's CDR3 is CAISESGQGGFHSPGIYF. The CDR3, as DNA: TGTGCCATCAGTGAGTCTGGCCAGGGCGGATTCCACTCTCCGGGCATATATTTT.

This chain connects TRBV5-4 to TRBJ1-2; the D is unclear. Germline V gene lookup returns CDR1 SGHNT and CDR2 YYREEE (reference sequence). V shed 4 bases and J shed 3 bases, with 16 bases lying between them. The CDR3 has 15 residues. Here the CDR3 reads CASSLQGRSDYGYTF. The CDR3 DNA follows: TGTGCCAGCAGCCTGCAAGGACGGTCGGACTATGGCTACACCTTC.

J is TRBJ1-5 and V is TRBV10-3; 8 nucleotides align to TRBD1. The CDR3 runs 15 residues. Germline-derived CDR1 and CDR2 are ENHRY and SYGVKD. With 4 bases clipped from V and 5 bases from J, the junction kept 7 bases outside the gene matches. The CDR3 sequence: CAISAGQGLDQPQHF. The CDR3 nucleotides are TGTGCCATCAGTGCCGGACAGGGTTTGGATCAGCCCCAGCATTTT.

Written as DNA, the CDR3 is TGTGCCAGCAGCGTGAGAGGGACAGGGGATATTCAGTACTTC. Amino acid sequence: CASSVRGTGDIQYF. This chain joins TRBV9 and TRBJ2-4, with 10 bases matching TRBD1. V dropped 2 bases and J dropped 10; count of bases not matched to a gene: 6. Per germline, CDR1 SGDLS and CDR2 YYNGEE. CDR3 length: 14 residues.

This rearrangement joins TRBV7-6 to TRBJ2-2, with D tentatively TRBD1 (6 bases). This CDR3 is 14 amino acids long. The V end lost 2 bases, the J end lost 4 bases, and 8 bases lay between the germline ends. Germline V gene lookup returns CDR1 SGHVS and CDR2 FNYEAQ. The CDR3 reads CASSLQQGTGELFF. Written as DNA, the CDR3 is TGTGCCAGCAGCTTACAACAGGGCACCGGGGAGCTGTTTTTT.

The V and J genes are TRBV6-1 and TRBJ2-7, with D possibly TRBD2 on 7 matching bases. The CDR3 is made up of 17 amino acids. V lost 3 bases to trimming and J lost 3 bases, with 21 bases between them. Germline values: CDR1 MNHNS, CDR2 SASEGT. The CDR3 DNA sequence: TGTGCCAGCAGTGACCTCTTTCAATGGGGGGGCCTCTACGAGCAGTACTTC. It specifies CASSDLFQWGGLYEQYF.

This sequence joins TRBV6-1 and TRBJ1-2; D unclear. This CDR3 spans 14 amino acids. Per germline, CDR1 MNHNS and CDR2 SASEGT. The V end lost 7 bases, the J end lost 2 bases, and 14 bases lay between the germline ends. In nucleotides, the CDR3 is TGTGCCAGCAAGGAGACTTACATAAACTATGGCTACACCTTC. Translated: CASKETYINYGYTF.

The rearrangement joins TRBV14 to TRBJ2-7; D is possibly TRBD1 (5 bases). Germline-derived CDR1 and CDR2 are SGHDN and FVKESK. CDR3 length: 13 residues. The V end lost 4 bases, the J end lost 2 bases, and 9 bases lay between the germline ends. CDR3 coding DNA: TGTGCCAGCAGCCGAACAGGTACCTACGAGCAGTACTTC. It specifies CASSRTGTYEQYF.

DNA of the CDR3: TGTGCCAGCAGCTTAGGAAGCGGGAGGACCCACGAGCAGTACTTC. This sequence encodes CASSLGSGRTHEQYF. This rearrangement joins TRBV7-8 to TRBJ2-7, with 9 bases that match TRBD2. The J segment lost 5 bases and the V segment lost 1 base, leaving 6 bases of the junction unmatched. This CDR3 has 15 amino acids. CDR1 and CDR2 (germline): SGHVS, FQNEAQ.

The chain uses TRBV7-2 and TRBJ2-7, with 8 bases matching TRBD2. Germline CDR1 is SGHTA and CDR2 is FQGNSA. The CDR3 spans 15 residues. Unmatched junction bases numbered 12, after V lost 4 bases and J lost 7 bases. The CDR3 spells CASSSPRGGAGEQYF. The CDR3 DNA sequence: TGTGCCAGCAGCTCCCCCCGGGGGGGGGCGGGAGAGCAGTACTTC. The entire variable domain, with the rest obtained from reference TRBV7-2 and TRBJ2-7, is as follows: GAGVSQSPSNKVTEKGKDVELRCDPISGHTALYWYRQSLGQGLEFLIYFQGNSAPDKSGLPSDRFSAERTGGSVSTLTIQRTQQEDSAVYLCASSSPRGGAGEQYFGPGTRLTVT.

The chain links TRBV6-6 to TRBJ1-6; no clear D. Germline loops: CDR1 MNHNY, CDR2 SVGAGI (reference sequence). V was shortened by 2 bases and J by 7 bases, with 9 bases between the two germline ends. CDR3 length: 14 amino acids. This chain's CDR3 is CASSYVAGNSPLHF. The CDR3 bases are TGTGCCAGCAGTTACGTGGCGGGAAATTCACCCCTCCACTTT.

The rearrangement links TRBV2 to TRBJ1-3; 7 positions agree with TRBD1. The CDR3 loop spans 13 amino acids. The junction had 5 bases not matched to a gene; V was cut back by 6 bases and J by 6 bases. Germline CDR1 and CDR2: SNHLY and FYNNEI. The CDR3 bases are TGTGCCAGCAGACCCGGGACAGCAAACACCATATATTTT. It specifies CASRPGTANTIYF.

This chain joins TRBV28 and TRBJ1-1; D is perhaps TRBD1 (5 bases). Germline V gene data show CDR1 as MDHEN and CDR2 as SYDVKM. Trimming shortened V by 2 bases and J by 4 bases, and 11 bases separated the two germline ends. This CDR3 comprises 14 residues. As DNA, the CDR3 is TGTGCCAGCAGTTTAGCCAGGGTGGGCACTGAAGCTTTCTTT. Translated: CASSLARVGTEAFF.